The 9 T cell receptor beta chains listed next were all sequenced from one sample in a study of CD8+ T cells in alopecia areata. RNA, once extracted, was reverse transcribed into cDNA for use as the sequencing template. Profiling relied on immunoSEQ multiplex PCR, and the TCRdb table lists in-frame clones only, not all of them. The sample lists about 69,000 clones; 55% to 65% were seen once. The starting material was CD8+ T cells sorted from blood, obtained at week 0. Every receptor here comes from a human donor with alopecia areata.

The rearrangement links TRBV10-3 to TRBJ2-5, with 9 bases identical to TRBD1. The DNA end is a closer match to TRBJ2-7, so the J assignment may be wrong. This CDR3 has 13 amino acids. Germline CDR1 ENHRY, CDR2 SYGVKD. The CDR3 protein is CAIRTGDSYEQYF. The CDR3 bases are TGTGCCATACGGACAGGGGATTCCTACGAGCAGTACTTC.

This clone was seen a handful of times. The gene calls are TRBV29-1 and TRBJ1-1, with D unclear. Germline assignment: CDR1 SQVTM and CDR2 ANQGSEA. The ends were cut back, 4 bases at V and 0 bases at J, with 12 bases in the middle. The CDR3 is made up of 14 amino acids. CDR3 sequence: CSVAYSSMNTEAFF. CDR3 coding DNA: TGCAGCGTTGCGTACTCCTCAATGAACACTGAAGCTTTCTTT.

This clone was counted between two and nine times. V gene TRBV27 combines with J gene TRBJ2-7; tentative D call: TRBD2 (6 bases). V was clipped by 7 bases and J by 3 bases, with 13 bases between them. The CDR3 extends over 13 amino acids. Germline V CDR1 and CDR2: MNHEY, SMNVEV (reference sequence). CDR3 amino acids: CASKGRPSYEQYF. CDR3 DNA: TGTGCCAGCAAGGGGAGGCCCAGCTACGAGCAGTACTTC.

The sample holds a few counts of this clone. The CDR3 sequence: CASVASSSYNEQFF. DNA of the CDR3: TGTGCCAGCGTGGCCTCGAGCTCCTACAATGAGCAGTTCTTC. The chain recombines TRBV7-9 with TRBJ2-1; D unclear. V was pared by 8 bases and J by 0 bases, with 11 bases between. The CDR3 length is 14 residues. From germline, CDR1 is SEHNR and CDR2 FQNEAQ (reference sequence). The whole variable domain, remainder taken from reference TRBV7-9 and TRBJ2-1, is DTGVSQNPRHKITKRGQNVTFRCDPISEHNRLYWYRQTLGQGPEFLTYFQNEAQLEKSRLLSDRFSAERPKGSFSTLEIQRTEQGDSAMYLCASVASSSYNEQFFGPGTRLTVL.

V is TRBV4-1 and J is TRBJ2-3; D unresolved. There are 19 residues in the CDR3. Trimming took 5 bases from V and 0 from J, leaving 24 bases between them. CDR1 and CDR2 from the germline V gene are MGHRA and YSYEKL. In DNA form, the CDR3 reads TGCGCCAGCAGCACACAAGGAAGGTGGGCCGGGTCTAGCACAGATACGCAGTATTTT. Protein sequence: CASSTQGRWAGSSTDTQYF.

J is TRBJ2-3 and V is TRBV27; TRBD1 aligns across 9 bases. Unmatched junction bases numbered 6, after V lost 6 bases and J lost 2 bases. Looked up from germline, CDR1 is MNHEY and CDR2 is SMNVEV (reference sequence). The length of the CDR3 is 15 residues. CDR3 loop: CASSPGQGLTDTQYF. The CDR3 DNA reads TGTGCCAGCAGCCCGGGACAGGGTCTCACAGATACGCAGTATTTT.

This sequence joins TRBV11-2 and TRBJ2-4; D gene unclear. CDR3 length: 14 amino acids. Germline V gives CDR1 SGHAT, CDR2 FQNNGV. The V end lost 3 bases, the J end lost 0 bases, and 6 bases lay between the germline ends. The CDR3 DNA reads as TGTGCCAGCAGCTTCGGAATAGCCAAAAACATTCAGTACTTC. It specifies CASSFGIAKNIQYF.

CDR3 amino acids: CASSLGQVDEQFF. For the CDR3, the DNA is TGTGCCAGCAGTTTGGGGCAGGTCGATGAGCAGTTCTTC. This chain connects TRBV27 to TRBJ2-1, with D perhaps TRBD1 (5 bases). V was pared by 3 bases and J by 8 bases, with 11 bases between. This CDR3 spans 13 amino acids. CDR1 and CDR2 from the germline V gene are MNHEY and SMNVEV (reference sequence).

V usage is TRBV5-6 and J usage is TRBJ2-5; no clear D gene. Germline CDR1 is SGHDT and CDR2 is YYEEEE. Deletions cut 4 bases from V and 5 bases from J, with 12 bases between. This CDR3 has 13 residues. The CDR3 DNA sequence: TGTGCCAGCAGCCCGGCTTCCCTGGAGACCCAGTACTTC. Its protein product is CASSPASLETQYF.